Listed below are T cell receptor beta chains from one sample, sequenced in a study of blood T cell dynamics during melanoma immunotherapy. Profiling relied on immunoSEQ multiplex PCR, and the TCRdb table lists in-frame clones only, not all of them. Here the sample spans about 13,000 clones, approximately 90% being singletons. The sequencing used effector memory CD8+ T cells from blood, collected from a patient treated with checkpoint blockade. The receptors shown here come from a human donor with melanoma. Each CDR3 is given without its conserved first and last residue.

j_call v_call cdr3_aa
TRBJ2-5 TRBV5-8 ASSSDREGGETQY
TRBJ1-1 TRBV28 ASSFAGVNTEAF
TRBJ2-2 TRBV19 ASSILAGGPSGELF
TRBJ2-5 TRBV5-1 ASSLAGTGEAETQY
TRBJ1-2 TRBV19 ASSIGGRDYGYT
TRBJ1-5 TRBV7-2 ASSLGPNMGSNQPQH
TRBJ2-1 TRBV2 ASSQYSNEQF
TRBJ1-4 TRBV27 ASSSSLGKLF
TRBJ2-7 TRBV5-8 ASSYGQKPYEQY
TRBJ2-1 TRBV4-1 ASSPGTSGRTQF
TRBJ2-1 TRBV7-8 ASSLESWGPQAYNEQF
TRBJ2-5 TRBV25-1 ASGAPTQY
TRBJ2-5 TRBV27 ASSLSSGRQETQY
TRBJ2-7 TRBV4-1 ASSQDSGGADEQY
TRBJ1-1 TRBV28 ASSWGQVGAEAF
TRBJ1-3 TRBV28 ATNLRGAGNTIY
TRBJ2-5 TRBV2 ASRPPLGETQY
TRBJ1-1 TRBV19 ASSRTVNTEAF
TRBJ2-1 TRBV7-9 ASSSTGHGQF
TRBJ1-5 TRBV5-8 ASRHPGTTNQPQH
TRBJ1-2 TRBV5-6 ASSLVLPDGYT
TRBJ1-4 TRBV5-8 ASSPTGGNEKLF
TRBJ2-1 TRBV7-9 ASSLNYNEQF
TRBJ2-7 TRBV2 ASTGPDGASYEQY
. TRBV29-1 SVEDPGRGPGEQY
TRBJ2-3 TRBV5-1 ASSLEGAGAGTDTQY
TRBJ2-1 TRBV10-3 AIASGSDEQF
TRBJ1-1 TRBV15 ATSRLRQLNTEAF
TRBJ1-5 TRBV27 ASSLQGSNQPQH
TRBJ1-2 TRBV5-1 ASSLGVGYT
TRBJ2-7 TRBV2 ASRVQGFTYEQY
TRBJ2-1 TRBV6-5 ASRRGTAAAEQF